These T cell receptor beta chains were read from a single sample in a study of identical twins. TCRdb called the 5' RACE reads again in MiXCR, with one record for every CDR3 protein. Here the sample spans 700,000 or so distinct CDR3 sequences, 21% being singletons. This sample was shared with a second study, whose subject was T cells expressing NK-cell markers.

The sequencing input was PBMCs. The receptors derive from a young woman in good health. The CDR3 runs from the conserved cysteine through the conserved F or W. Clone sizes are given selectively: once, few, many, or a class where the clone is expanded.

J gene | clone size | V gene | CDR3 protein
TRBJ2-3 | few | TRBV5-1 | CASSLTGEGGTDTQYF
TRBJ2-1 | few | TRBV27 | CASGGAFEQFF
TRBJ2-3 | few | TRBV15 | CATKGGTSGTDTQYF
TRBJ2-1 | many | TRBV21-1 | CASSKVRSWTGGRNEQFF
TRBJ2-1 | NA | TRBV5-1 | CASGSGGLYNEQFF
TRBJ1-3 | few | TRBV10-3 | CAISDTTVGRANTIYF
TRBJ2-7 | NA | TRBV10-1 | CASSGTGSGEQHF
TRBJ2-1 | NA | TRBV6-5 | CASSHLDEQFF
TRBJ1-5 | few | TRBV10-3 | CAISSGGSGNQPQHF
TRBJ2-7 | few | TRBV12-3/TRBV12-4 | CASKETSGTREQYF
TRBJ2-5 | NA | TRBV7-8 | CASSGRGYQETQYF
TRBJ2-3 | NA | TRBV29-1 | CSALGTQWKTDTQYF
TRBJ2-5 | NA | TRBV9 | CASSVESTYVGTQYF
TRBJ2-1 | many | TRBV6-2/TRBV6-3 | CASSYGPEQFF
TRBJ1-2 | NA | TRBV20-1 | CSARSSTGAQYGYTF
TRBJ2-4 | few | TRBV5-6 | CASSLLDGLAKNIQYF
TRBJ1-2 | NA | TRBV20-1 | CSAAGQIYGYTF
TRBJ2-3 | NA | TRBV12-3/TRBV12-4 | CASSWAGAPGDTQYF